The next 31 T cell receptor beta chains were all read from a single sample in a study of shared clonotypes between healthy human individuals. The naive CD8 population came from CD45RO-negative cells selected for CCR7, without terminally differentiated effector memory CD45RA+ cells. The method was immunoSEQ multiplex PCR; TCRdb's version includes in-frame clones alone and lacks a portion of them. The repertoire consists of around 2,000,000 clones, with 85% to 95% occurring once and the leading ten covering roughly 1.7%. The sample consisted of naive CD8+ T cells from PBMCs. These receptors were obtained from a man aged 18 to 35 in good health. Some clones in this sample may be carry-over from other donors' samples.

In its sample, this clone was seen a few times. The chain employs TRBV27 and TRBJ2-1; perhaps TRBD2 as D (6 bases). CDR3 length: 13 amino acids. V lost 3 bases, J lost 12 bases, and 15 bases lay in between. Germline V gene data show CDR1 as MNHEY and CDR2 as SMNVEV (reference sequence). The CDR3 here is CASSFGPGGVQFF. The CDR3 DNA is TGTGCCAGCAGTTTCGGCCCCGGCGGGGTGCAGTTCTTC.

The V gene is TRBV5-6, the J gene TRBJ2-5, with 7 bases matching TRBD2. Germline CDR1 reads SGHDT; CDR2 reads YYEEEE. With 0 bases clipped from V and 10 bases from J, the junction kept 3 bases outside the gene matches. This CDR3 contains 12 residues. The CDR3 DNA is TGTGCCAGCAGCTTGGGTGGGAGGGACCAGTACTTC. This gives the protein CASSLGGRDQYF.

The rearrangement links TRBV27 to TRBJ2-1, with 10 positions matching TRBD2. The ends lost 7 bases at V and 6 bases at J; junction bases unmatched: 9. Germline V gives CDR1 MNHEY, CDR2 SMNVEV (reference sequence). The CDR3 consists of 15 residues. The CDR3 here is CASIPGTSALNEQFF. CDR3 sequence (DNA): TGTGCCAGCATACCCGGGACTAGCGCACTCAATGAGCAGTTCTTC.

This clone was seen only once. The rearrangement links TRBV6-1 to TRBJ1-5; no definite D call. This CDR3 has 16 residues. Germline lookup yields CDR1 MNHNS and CDR2 SASEGT. V was pared by 4 bases and J by 5 bases, with 18 bases between. The CDR3 region is CASSVVMGLVDQPQHF. The CDR3 DNA reads TGTGCCAGCAGTGTGGTGATGGGCCTGGTTGATCAGCCCCAGCATTTT.

The chain recombines TRBV5-1 with TRBJ2-2; D is tentatively TRBD1 or TRBD2 (5 bases each). Germline loops: CDR1 SGHRS, CDR2 YFSETQ. This CDR3 contains 15 residues. Trimming cost V 1 base and J 10 bases, with 17 bases left between them. This CDR3 reads CASSLISGPLPELFF. The CDR3, as DNA: TGCGCCAGCAGCTTGATCTCGGGACCCCTCCCGGAGCTGTTTTTT.

The chain combines TRBV14 with TRBJ2-3; the D gene is possibly TRBD2 (6 bases). The CDR3 has 17 amino acids. CDR1 and CDR2 (germline): SGHDN, FVKESK. V was pared by 2 bases and J by 2 bases, with 17 bases between. In DNA form, the CDR3 reads TGTGCCAGCAGCCAATTCGGGGGAAATGTGCCCACAGATACGCAGTATTTT. Translating gives CASSQFGGNVPTDTQYF.

Remarks on this clone: Within the sample, other DNA sequences also encode this same CDR3. The gene calls are TRBV30 and TRBJ1-1; D is uncertain. CDR1 is GTSNPN and CDR2 is SVGIG in the germline V gene (reference sequence). The V and J ends lost 1 base and 7 bases respectively, with 7 bases between them. The CDR3 is 11 residues long. The CDR3 spells CAWSAGNEAFF. Written as DNA, the CDR3 is TGTGCCTGGAGTGCAGGAAATGAAGCTTTCTTT.

This clone was seen a few times. V usage is TRBV14 and J usage is TRBJ1-1; tentative D call: TRBD1 (5 bases). The CDR3 contains 14 residues. Trimming left V 4 bases short and J 0 bases short, with 9 bases between. Germline lookup yields CDR1 SGHDN and CDR2 FVKESK. The CDR3 region is CASSLTGLNTEAFF. Written as DNA, the CDR3 is TGTGCCAGCAGCCTTACAGGTTTGAACACTGAAGCTTTCTTT.

The sample holds a few counts of this clone. The rearrangement links TRBV19 to TRBJ1-1; D call uncertain. Per the germline V gene, CDR1 is LNHDA and CDR2 is SQIVND (reference sequence). The CDR3 sequence is 15 residues long. The germline V and J ends were trimmed by 0 bases and 1 base, with 9 bases remaining between them. CDR3 sequence: CASSIDHGKNTEAFF. CDR3 in DNA: TGTGCCAGTAGTATAGATCACGGGAAGAACACTGAAGCTTTCTTT.

The CDR3 DNA reads TGTGCCAGCAGCCGGGAAGGGCAGGATAACACTGAAGCTTTCTTT. This codes for CASSREGQDNTEAFF. The chain couples TRBV7-9 to TRBJ1-1; D remains unclear. Germline V lookup: CDR1 SEHNR, CDR2 FQNEAQ (reference sequence). V was clipped by 5 bases and J by 2 bases, with 15 bases between them. The CDR3 has 15 amino acids.

This clone was detected only once. The chain uses TRBV19 and TRBJ2-1, with a possible D match to TRBD2 (6 bases). CDR1 is LNHDA and CDR2 is SQIVND in the germline V gene (reference sequence). V shed 6 bases and J shed 2 bases, with 14 bases lying between them. The CDR3 is made up of 15 amino acids. CDR3: CASSATSSAYNEQFF. In DNA, the CDR3 is TGTGCCAGTAGCGCGACTAGTTCCGCCTACAATGAGCAGTTCTTC.

The chain combines TRBV27 with TRBJ1-5; D gene uncertain. The V end lost 6 bases, the J end lost 5 bases, and 20 bases lay between the germline ends. Per the germline V gene, CDR1 is MNHEY and CDR2 is SMNVEV (reference sequence). The CDR3 has 16 amino acids. CDR3 residues: CASSPTGPGSYQPQHF. CDR3 nucleotide sequence: TGTGCCAGCAGCCCCACGGGCCCGGGGAGTTATCAGCCCCAGCATTTT.

The J gene is TRBJ2-7, the V gene TRBV7-9; D gene ambiguous. V was clipped by 1 base and J by 1 base, with 11 bases between them. This CDR3 contains 15 residues. CDR1 is SEHNR, CDR2 FQNEAQ, per germline (reference sequence). CDR3: CASSLVTLKSYEQYF. The CDR3 DNA follows: TGTGCCAGCAGCTTAGTGACACTGAAATCCTACGAGCAGTACTTC. Drawing the rest from reference TRBV7-9 and TRBJ2-7, the complete variable domain is DTGVSQNPRHKITKRGQNVTFRCDPISEHNRLYWYRQTLGQGPEFLTYFQNEAQLEKSRLLSDRFSAERPKGSFSTLEIQRTEQGDSAMYLCASSLVTLKSYEQYFGPGTRLTVT.

This chain links TRBV28 with TRBJ2-1; 8 bases are shared with TRBD2. V lost 4 bases, J lost 9 bases, and 5 bases stayed unmatched. Germline CDR1 MDHEN, CDR2 SYDVKM. The CDR3 loop spans 13 amino acids. This chain's CDR3 is CASSSLAGGEQFF. CDR3 nucleotides: TGTGCCAGCAGTTCGTTGGCGGGGGGTGAGCAGTTCTTC.

The chain carries TRBV28 and TRBJ2-4, with a possible D match to TRBD2 (6 bases). This CDR3 comprises 14 residues. The V end lost 6 bases, the J end lost 6 bases, and 15 bases lay between the germline ends. The germline CDR1 and CDR2 sequences are MDHEN and SYDVKM. The CDR3 here is CASRLEGSGNIQYF. The CDR3 DNA reads TGTGCCAGCAGACTGGAGGGGTCAGGAAACATTCAGTACTTC.

The V and J genes are TRBV5-1 and TRBJ1-2; 8 bases are shared with TRBD1. The CDR3 has 14 residues. Germline CDR1 reads SGHRS; CDR2 reads YFSETQ. After removal of 4 bases from V and 7 bases from J, the junction contained 9 bases not matched to a gene. CDR3 sequence reads: CASSAGTGEGGYTF. DNA for the CDR3: TGCGCCAGCAGCGCTGGGACAGGCGAAGGTGGCTACACCTTC.

The chain joins TRBV28 to TRBJ1-3, with unresolved D. CDR1 is MDHEN, CDR2 SYDVKM, per germline. V was cut by 5 bases and J by 1 base, with 12 bases left in between. The CDR3 is 15 residues long. CDR3 protein: CASSPREVSGNTIYF. The CDR3 bases are TGTGCCAGCAGTCCCCGTGAGGTGTCTGGAAACACCATATATTTT. The full variable domain, completed using reference TRBV28 and TRBJ1-3, is DVKVTQSSRYLVKRTGEKVFLECVQDMDHENMFWYRQDPGLGLRLIYFSYDVKMKEKGDIPEGYSVSREKKERFSLILESASTNQTSMYLCASSPREVSGNTIYFGEGSWLTVV.

The rearrangement joins TRBV29-1 to TRBJ2-1; 7 bases fit TRBD2. V lost 3 bases to trimming and J lost 2 bases; unmatched junction nucleotides: 4. Per the germline V gene, CDR1 is SQVTM and CDR2 is ANQGSEA. This CDR3 is built from 14 residues. The CDR3 protein is CSVEGAGAYNEQFF. CDR3 nucleotides: TGCAGCGTTGAGGGTGCGGGAGCCTACAATGAGCAGTTCTTC.

The chain combines TRBV10-3 with TRBJ2-6; D gene uncertain. Between the trimmed V and J ends, which lost 0 bases and 2 bases, there was a span of 8 bases. The CDR3 covers 16 residues. CDR1 is ENHRY and CDR2 is SYGVKD in the germline V gene. CDR3 sequence reads: CAISESRRTGANVLTF. The CDR3 region has the DNA TGTGCCATCAGTGAGTCCCGGCGGACTGGGGCCAACGTCCTGACTTTC.

The chain carries TRBV5-6 and TRBJ2-1; 12 positions agree with TRBD2. Germline-derived CDR1 and CDR2 are SGHDT and YYEEEE. V lost 8 bases, J lost 7 bases, and 10 bases stayed unmatched. This CDR3 contains 15 residues. CDR3 sequence reads: CASKHASGRANEQFF. The CDR3 DNA is TGTGCCAGTAAACACGCTAGCGGGAGGGCAAATGAGCAGTTCTTC.

V gene TRBV28 combines with J gene TRBJ2-7; D might be TRBD1 (6 bases). This CDR3 has 15 residues. Germline CDR1 reads MDHEN; CDR2 reads SYDVKM. V was cut by 7 bases and J by 2 bases, with 18 bases left in between. CDR3 residues: CASTTLQGSPYEQYF. DNA of the CDR3: TGTGCCAGCACCACATTACAGGGCAGTCCCTACGAGCAGTACTTC.

This clone was seen more than once but under ten times. CDR3 sequence reads: CASGAGSNQPQHF. The CDR3 nucleotides are TGTGCCAGCGGAGCCGGTAGCAATCAGCCCCAGCATTTT. V usage is TRBV27 and J usage is TRBJ1-5; D remains ambiguous. With 8 bases removed from V and 0 bases from J, the gap between germline ends came to 8 bases. The CDR3 length is 13 residues. Germline-derived CDR1 and CDR2 are MNHEY and SMNVEV (reference sequence).

The chain has TRBV28 and TRBJ2-2; D is unclear. Between the trimmed V and J ends, which lost 2 bases and 0 bases, there was a span of 7 bases. This CDR3 contains 15 residues. Germline loops: CDR1 MDHEN, CDR2 SYDVKM. The CDR3 region has the DNA TGTGCCAGCAGTTTAGGTCGATCGAACACCGGGGAGCTGTTTTTT. It translates to CASSLGRSNTGELFF.

The J gene is TRBJ1-2, the V gene TRBV27; D is possibly TRBD1 (6 bases). Trimming shortened V by 1 base and J by 4 bases, and 10 bases separated the two germline ends. The germline V gene encodes CDR1 MNHEY and CDR2 SMNVEV (reference sequence). This CDR3 spans 14 amino acids. Here the CDR3 reads CASSLLGASYGYTF. The CDR3 bases are TGTGCCAGCAGTTTATTGGGGGCGAGCTATGGCTACACCTTC.

This clone has a single count. The rearrangement uses TRBV11-3 and TRBJ1-1; D may be TRBD1 (5 bases). V was pared by 5 bases and J by 7 bases, with 14 bases between. Germline CDR1 and CDR2: SGHNT and YENEEA. The CDR3 extends over 13 amino acids. CDR3 nucleotides: TGTGCCAGCAGCGGTCGGGGGGTCAGTGAAGCTTTCTTT. Protein product: CASSGRGVSEAFF.

The gene calls are TRBV6-1 and TRBJ2-6, with 11 bases aligning to TRBD1. CDR1 is MNHNS, CDR2 SASEGT, per germline. Trimming took 8 bases from V and 4 from J; bases not matched to a gene: 4. This CDR3 comprises 15 residues. CDR3 amino acids: CASQDRGQGANVLTF. The CDR3 bases are TGTGCCAGCCAGGACAGGGGGCAAGGGGCCAACGTCCTGACTTTC.

The chain combines TRBV2 with TRBJ2-3; weak D call: TRBD1 (8 bases). Per germline, CDR1 SNHLY and CDR2 FYNNEI. Trimming shortened V by 4 bases and J by 3 bases, and 17 bases separated the two germline ends. The CDR3 sequence is 16 residues long. The CDR3 DNA follows: TGTGCCAGCAGTGCCTACACAGGGGGGGGGACAGATACGCAGTATTTT. Translating it yields CASSAYTGGGTDTQYF.

V and J are TRBV2 and TRBJ2-5, with D hard to call. Germline CDR1 SNHLY, CDR2 FYNNEI. V gave up 0 bases and J gave up 4 bases, with 15 bases separating them. This CDR3 region has 16 residues. The CDR3 DNA reads as TGTGCCAGCAGTGAAGCCCCGATTGACGACGGAGAGACCCAGTACTTC. Protein sequence: CASSEAPIDDGETQYF.

This chain uses TRBV19 with TRBJ2-1; TRBD2 matches at 15 bases. Per germline, CDR1 LNHDA and CDR2 SQIVND (reference sequence). The J segment lost 14 bases and the V segment lost 6 bases, leaving 11 bases of the junction unmatched. The CDR3 length is 15 residues. CDR3 amino acids: CASSTRTSGRDLKFF. In DNA form, the CDR3 reads TGTGCCAGTAGCACCCGGACTAGCGGGAGGGACCTCAAGTTCTTC.

The chain links TRBV28 to TRBJ2-5; perhaps TRBD2 as D (6 bases). V gave up 6 bases and J gave up 5 bases, with 22 bases separating them. CDR1 MDHEN and CDR2 SYDVKM come from the germline V gene. This CDR3 has 16 amino acids. The CDR3 DNA follows: TGTGCCAGCAGACTGGAGGTGACTAGTGGGGACGAGACCCAGTACTTC. Translated, it gives CASRLEVTSGDETQYF.

The V call is TRBV11-2, the J call TRBJ2-7; TRBD2 aligns across 10 bases. Germline V gives CDR1 SGHAT, CDR2 FQNNGV. V was clipped by 2 bases and J by 2 bases; unmatched bases: 3. This CDR3 contains 15 residues. CDR3 in DNA: TGTGCCAGCAGCTTAAGGCTAGCGGGGGCCTACGAGCAGTACTTC. Its protein product is CASSLRLAGAYEQYF.